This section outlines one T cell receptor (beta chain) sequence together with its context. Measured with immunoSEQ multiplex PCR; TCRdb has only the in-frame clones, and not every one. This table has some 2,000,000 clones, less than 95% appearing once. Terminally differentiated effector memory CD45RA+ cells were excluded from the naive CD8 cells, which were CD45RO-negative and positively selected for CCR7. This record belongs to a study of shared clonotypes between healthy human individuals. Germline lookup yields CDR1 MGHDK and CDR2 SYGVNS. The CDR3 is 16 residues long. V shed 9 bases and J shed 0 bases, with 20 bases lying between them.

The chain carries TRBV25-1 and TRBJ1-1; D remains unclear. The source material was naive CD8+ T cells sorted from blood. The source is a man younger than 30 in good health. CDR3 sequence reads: CASTPLKGMLNTEAFF. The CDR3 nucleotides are TGTGCCAGTACCCCCCTGAAGGGAATGTTGAACACTGAAGCTTTCTTT.